Included here is one T cell receptor beta chain sequence, with context. No antigen is known for it. The time point was: baseline, week 1 (first vaccination visit). Described treatment: pre-vaccination baseline after standard-of-care therapy. Astrocytomas that were new, WHO grade 3 or 4, IDH1-mutant and ATRX-lost were present in the donors. The record originates from a study of a mutant IDH1 vaccine in newly diagnosed glioma. Study overall: Of the patients given treatment, approximately 60% were male and approximately 40% were female, and a mean age of approximately 37 years was recorded. Those enrolled had earlier been treated with radiotherapy, temozolomide, or both, mostly both. Study outcomes and limitations: Alterations occurring in top peripheral T cell clonotypes seemed unrelated to pseudoprogression.

The repertoire was sequenced with immunoSEQ multiplex PCR; TCRdb's copy has only in-frame clones and lacks some. The sample shows around 89,000 clones, roughly 80% of them seen only once. CDR3 length: 15 residues. CDR1 is MGHRA and CDR2 is YSYEKL in the germline V gene. Trimming removed 3 bases from V and 5 bases from J, with 16 bases in between. Sequencing was performed on PBMCs, taken from a glioma patient treated with radiotherapy, temozolomide or both. The V and J genes are TRBV4-1 and TRBJ1-1; D unclear. This sequence originates from a woman in her fifties or sixties with glioma. The chain's CDR3 is CASSHLTGTRTEAFF. In DNA form, the CDR3 reads TGCGCCAGCAGCCACCTTACGGGAACAAGGACTGAAGCTTTCTTT.